This T cell receptor beta chain was captured by sequencing in a study of CD8+ T cells in alopecia areata. This CDR3 contains 13 residues. Per the germline V gene, CDR1 is MNHEY and CDR2 is SVGAGI. V lost 4 bases to trimming and J lost 2 bases; unmatched junction nucleotides: 2. Once RNA had been extracted, it was reverse transcribed into cDNA to act as the sequencing template. Profiling relied on immunoSEQ multiplex PCR, and the TCRdb table lists in-frame clones only, not all of them. Here the sample spans 120,000 or so clones, about 51% being singletons. The chain links TRBV6-5 to TRBJ2-7; 7 bases agree with TRBD1. The receptor comes from a human donor with alopecia areata. Sequencing was carried out using NKG2D-low CD8+ T cells sorted from blood. CDR3 region: CASSSGQPYEQYF. The CDR3 DNA is TGTGCCAGCAGTTCGGGACAGCCCTACGAGCAGTACTTC.